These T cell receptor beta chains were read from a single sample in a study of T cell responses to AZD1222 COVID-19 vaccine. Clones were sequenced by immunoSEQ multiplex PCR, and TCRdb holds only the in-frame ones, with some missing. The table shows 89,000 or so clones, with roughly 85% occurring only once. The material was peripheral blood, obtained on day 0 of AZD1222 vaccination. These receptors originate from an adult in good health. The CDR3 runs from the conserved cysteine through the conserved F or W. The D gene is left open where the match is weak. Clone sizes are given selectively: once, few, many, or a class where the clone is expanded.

CASSQVGMTTYEQYF | TGTGCCAGCAGCCAAGTCGGGATGACTACCTACGAGCAGTACTTC | TRBV14 | 15 | few | TRBJ2-7 | -
CSVETGTSGTYEQYF | TGCAGCGTTGAGACGGGGACTAGCGGGACGTACGAGCAGTACTTC | TRBV29-1 | 15 | - | TRBJ2-7 | TRBD2
CASSFPVASGSSSYEQYF | TGTGCCAGCAGCTTTCCGGTTGCTAGCGGGAGTTCCTCCTACGAGCAGTACTTC | TRBV7-2 | 18 | - | TRBJ2-7 | TRBD2
CASVPSGSGANVLTF | TGTGCCAGCGTTCCTTCCGGCTCTGGGGCCAACGTCCTGACTTTC | TRBV28 | 15 | once | TRBJ2-6 | -
CASSIGSNPSTDTQYF | TGTGCCAGTAGTATAGGGTCTAACCCTAGCACAGATACGCAGTATTTT | TRBV19 | 16 | - | TRBJ2-3 | -
CASSQGPNQPQHF | TGTGCCAGCAGCCAAGGGCCCAATCAGCCCCAGCATTTT | TRBV3-1/TRBV3-2 | 13 | few | TRBJ1-5 | -
CASSLASGRSSYEQYF | TGTGCCAGCAGTTTGGCGAGCGGGAGAAGCTCCTACGAGCAGTACTTC | TRBV28 | 16 | - | TRBJ2-7 | TRBD2
CASSQVGLRLYNEQFF | TGTGCCAGCAGCCAAGTAGGGTTACGACTCTACAATGAGCAGTTCTTC | TRBV14 | 16 | - | TRBJ2-1 | -
CASSFRDSYEQYF | TGTGCCAGCAGCTTTCGGGACAGCTACGAGCAGTACTTC | TRBV5-4 | 13 | - | TRBJ2-7 | TRBD1
CASSSYRGETQYF | TGTGCCAGTAGTAGCTACAGGGGAGAGACCCAGTACTTC | TRBV19 | 13 | - | TRBJ2-5 | TRBD1
CASSQLIPTGRRAQYF | TGCGCCAGCAGTCAACTCATCCCGACCGGCAGGCGGGCCCAGTACTTC | TRBV23-1 | 16 | - | TRBJ2-5 | -
CASTTGGRTEAFF | TGTGCCAGCACCACAGGGGGCAGGACTGAAGCTTTCTTT | TRBV12-3/TRBV12-4 | 13 | once | TRBJ1-1 | TRBD1
CASSHLAGAGSTDTQYF | TGCGCCAGCAGCCACCTCGCGGGAGCGGGAAGCACAGATACGCAGTATTTT | TRBV4-1 | 17 | - | TRBJ2-3 | TRBD2
CASSREVYGYTF | TGTGCCAGCAGCCGAGAGGTCTATGGCTACACCTTC | TRBV7-9 | 12 | - | TRBJ1-2 | -
CASTGDETQYF | TGTGCCAGTACAGGGGACGAGACCCAGTACTTC | TRBV19 | 11 | few | TRBJ2-5 | -
CTSSQDAVAGFTDTQYF | TGCACCAGCAGCCAAGATGCGGTAGCGGGATTCACAGATACGCAGTATTTT | TRBV1 | 17 | - | TRBJ2-3 | -
CASSNTGQEETQYF | TGTGCCAGCAGCAACACAGGGCAGGAAGAGACCCAGTACTTC | TRBV11-3 | 14 | - | TRBJ2-5 | -
CASSFGLQETQYF | TGTGCCAGCAGCTTCGGTCTCCAAGAGACCCAGTACTTC | TRBV7-2 | 13 | - | TRBJ2-5 | -
CASSTGTPPETQYF | TGTGCCAGCAGCACCGGGACTCCCCCGGAGACCCAGTACTTC | TRBV11-3 | 14 | - | TRBJ2-5 | -
CASSLSNYGYTF | TGTGCCAGCAGCTTATCTAACTATGGCTACACCTTC | TRBV11-2 | 12 | once | TRBJ1-2 | -
CASSQSRDGYNSPLHF | TGCGCCAGCAGCCAGTCCCGGGACGGTTATAATTCACCCCTCCACTTT | TRBV4-1 | 16 | - | TRBJ1-6 | -
CASSVTSGPEGEQFF | TGTGCCAGCAGCGTGACTAGCGGCCCCGAGGGTGAGCAGTTCTTC | TRBV9 | 15 | - | TRBJ2-1 | TRBD2
CASSLLAGEEETQYF | TGTGCCAGCAGTCTTCTAGCGGGAGAGGAAGAGACCCAGTACTTC | TRBV14 | 15 | - | TRBJ2-5 | TRBD2
CASRPSENSPLHF | TGTGCCAGCAGGCCCTCGGAAAATTCACCCCTCCACTTT | TRBV28 | 13 | - | TRBJ1-6 | -
CASSSTEANSPLHF | TGTGCCAGCAGCTCGACAGAAGCTAATTCACCCCTCCACTTT | TRBV7-9 | 14 | - | TRBJ1-6 | -
CASSVQGGHYGYTF | TGTGCCAGCAGCGTACAGGGGGGACACTATGGCTACACCTTC | TRBV11-3 | 14 | - | TRBJ1-2 | TRBD1
CASSPSVAGDTGELFF | TGTGCCAGCTCACCCTCGGTAGCGGGAGACACCGGGGAGCTGTTTTTT | TRBV18 | 16 | - | TRBJ2-2 | TRBD2
CASSFPLEKLFF | TGTGCCAGCAGTTTCCCTTTAGAAAAACTGTTTTTT | TRBV12-3/TRBV12-4 | 12 | - | TRBJ1-4 | -
CATPGTEVSDQPQHF | TGTGCCACCCCCGGGACGGAGGTATCGGATCAGCCCCAGCATTTT | TRBV21-1 | 15 | - | TRBJ1-5 | -
CASSGWGGILNSPLHF | TGTGCCAGCAGTGGGTGGGGTGGAATTTTGAATTCACCCCTCCACTTT | TRBV28 | 16 | - | TRBJ1-6 | -
CAISALDITNNEQFF | TGTGCCATCAGTGCACTAGACATTACTAACAATGAGCAGTTCTTC | TRBV10-3 | 15 | - | TRBJ2-1 | -
CASSDMNTEAFF | TGTGCCAGCAGCGATATGAACACTGAAGCTTTCTTT | TRBV5-6 | 12 | few | TRBJ1-1 | -
CASSQDLLDYEQYF | TGCGCCAGCAGCCAAGATCTACTAGACTACGAGCAGTACTTC | TRBV4-1 | 14 | - | TRBJ2-7 | -
CASSQGAAAAFF | TGTGCCAGCAGCCAAGGGGCAGCCGCAGCTTTCTTT | TRBV3-1/TRBV3-2 | 12 | - | TRBJ1-1 | -
CASSLTGGSANEKLFF | TGTGCCAGCAGCTTAACGGGCGGGTCCGCTAATGAAAAACTGTTTTTT | TRBV7-8 | 16 | - | TRBJ1-4 | -
CASSPLESPNTGELFF | TGTGCCAGCTCACCACTAGAGAGCCCGAACACCGGGGAGCTGTTTTTT | TRBV18 | 16 | - | TRBJ2-2 | -
CASSLTGGVIPSNQPQHF | TGTGCCAGTAGTTTAACAGGGGGCGTTATCCCCAGCAATCAGCCCCAGCATTTT | TRBV19 | 18 | - | TRBJ1-5 | TRBD1
CASSLWGQQETQYF | TGTGCCAGCAGCTTATGGGGACAGCAAGAGACCCAGTACTTC | TRBV11-3 | 14 | - | TRBJ2-5 | TRBD1
CASSPGTGGNEQYF | TGCGCCAGCAGCCCGGGGACAGGGGGGAACGAGCAGTACTTC | TRBV5-1 | 14 | - | TRBJ2-7 | TRBD1
CASSRDSTDTQYF | TGTGCCAGCAGCCGGGACAGCACAGATACGCAGTATTTT | TRBV3-1/TRBV3-2 | 13 | - | TRBJ2-3 | -
CASSYTRTGGYEQYF | TGTGCCAGCAGTTACACCCGGACAGGGGGCTACGAGCAGTACTTC | TRBV6-5 | 15 | - | TRBJ2-7 | TRBD1
CASSRSSGNTIYF | TGTGCCAGCAGCAGGAGCTCTGGAAACACCATATATTTT | TRBV7-8 | 13 | - | TRBJ1-3 | -
CASSLSSWVKGEGSYEQYF | TGTGCCAGCAGTTTATCCTCATGGGTGAAAGGGGAGGGTTCCTACGAGCAGTACTTC | TRBV27 | 19 | - | TRBJ2-7 | TRBD2
CASRGRDGLFGTIYF | TGTGCCAGCAGGGGCCGGGACGGCTTGTTTGGCACCATATATTTT | TRBV2 | 15 | once | TRBJ1-3 | -
CSASPAGRGVSNQPQHF | TGCAGTGCTAGTCCAGCAGGCAGGGGCGTGAGCAATCAGCCCCAGCATTTT | TRBV20-1 | 17 | - | TRBJ1-5 | -
CASSPGFLGEKLFF | TGTGCCAGCAGCCCAGGGTTTTTAGGCGAAAAACTGTTTTTT | TRBV14 | 14 | - | TRBJ1-4 | -
CATGTQGDEQFF | TGTGCCACCGGGACACAGGGGGATGAGCAGTTCTTC | TRBV24-1 | 12 | few | TRBJ2-1 | TRBD1
CASSPKWRGAGSETQYF | TGTGCCAGCAGCCCGAAATGGAGGGGCGCCGGTTCGGAGACCCAGTACTTC | TRBV5-8 | 17 | once | TRBJ2-5 | -
CASSLVPFSGNTIYF | TGTGCCAGCAGCTTGGTCCCATTCTCTGGAAACACCATATATTTT | TRBV5-6 | 15 | - | TRBJ1-3 | -
CASSRDRNTEAFF | TGCGCCAGCAGCAGGGACAGGAACACTGAAGCTTTCTTT | TRBV4-3 | 13 | - | TRBJ1-1 | TRBD1
CASSLDSSQRRYGYTF | TGCGCCAGCAGCTTGGACAGTTCCCAACGGCGCTATGGCTACACCTTC | TRBV5-1 | 16 | - | TRBJ1-2 | -